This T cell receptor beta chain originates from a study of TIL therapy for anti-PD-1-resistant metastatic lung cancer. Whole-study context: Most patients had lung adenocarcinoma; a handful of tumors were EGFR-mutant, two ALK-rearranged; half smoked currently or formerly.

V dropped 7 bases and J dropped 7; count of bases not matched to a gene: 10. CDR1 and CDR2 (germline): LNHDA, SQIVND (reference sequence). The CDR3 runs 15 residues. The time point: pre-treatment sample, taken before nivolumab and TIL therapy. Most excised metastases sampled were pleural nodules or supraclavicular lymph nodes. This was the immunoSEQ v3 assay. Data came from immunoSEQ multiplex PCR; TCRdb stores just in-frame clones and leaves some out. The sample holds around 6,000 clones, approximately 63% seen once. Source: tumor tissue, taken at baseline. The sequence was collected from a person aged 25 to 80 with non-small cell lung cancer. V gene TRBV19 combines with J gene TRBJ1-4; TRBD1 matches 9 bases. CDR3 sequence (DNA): TGTGCCAGTAACAGGCCGGGACAGGGCATTGAAAAACTGTTTTTT. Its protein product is CASNRPGQGIEKLFF.